This T cell receptor beta chain was identified during a study of cytomegalovirus exposure and HLA in healthy donors. Germline values: CDR1 MNHNS, CDR2 SASEGT. The V segment lost 2 bases and the J segment 3 bases; nucleotides outside the gene matches: 7. CDR3 length: 16 amino acids. Researchers ran the PCR with 60 Vbeta and 13 Jbeta primers. As originally analysed: Later reanalysis found roughly 80 million unique TCR beta chains, approximately 11 million of them shared. Profiled with immunoSEQ multiplex PCR; TCRdb holds only in-frame clones, not every one. That table supplies the V and J calls and clone size; D and trimming were determined from the DNA. The sample has more than 90,000 clones; approximately 80% are singletons. Study-level points and caveats: Association of a missense DCLRE1C variant with TCR beta V- and J-gene trimming was reported in a later analysis.

As concerns this clone: Antigen specificity is unknown.

V is TRBV6-1 and J is TRBJ1-3, with 7 bases that match TRBD1. Sequenced material: PBMCs. The clonotype comes from a woman aged 60-70 years in good health and CMV-seronegative. The CDR3 bases are TGTGCCAGCAGTGAAACATGGAGACAGGGTGGAAACACCATATATTTT. Its protein product is CASSETWRQGGNTIYF.